One sample yielded the 30 T cell receptor beta chains listed below, sequenced in a study of blood T cell repertoires in COVID-19. Sequencing was performed with immunoSEQ multiplex PCR; in TCRdb, only in-frame clones are kept and a portion is missing. This repertoire shows 300,000 or so clones, approximately 90% found once; its top ten account for just under 7%. Sequenced input: peripheral blood. The receptor source for this set is a woman aged 25-40 years who had recovered from COVID-19.

The chain employs TRBV7-9 and TRBJ2-4; 8 nucleotides agree with TRBD1. The CDR3 has 16 residues. CDR1 and CDR2 (germline): SEHNR, FQNEAQ (reference sequence). With V trimmed by 1 base and J by 3 bases, 5 bases remained unmatched. This chain's CDR3 is CASSLGQGLDKNIQYF. CDR3 in DNA: TGTGCCAGCAGCTTAGGACAGGGGTTGGACAAAAACATTCAGTACTTC.

This chain joins TRBV7-3 and TRBJ2-6; 13 bases align to TRBD2. J gave up 0 bases and V 6 bases, and 11 bases lay outside the gene matches. The germline gives CDR1 SGHTA, CDR2 FQGTGA. The CDR3 has 20 amino acids. The CDR3 sequence: CASSSRTSGGQNSGANVLTF. CDR3 DNA: TGTGCCAGCAGTTCACGGACTAGCGGGGGCCAAAACTCTGGGGCCAACGTCCTGACTTTC.

The chain joins TRBV25-1 to TRBJ2-7, with D possibly matching TRBD1 (6 bases). With 3 bases removed from V and 2 bases from J, the gap between germline ends came to 14 bases. Germline CDR1 reads MGHDK; CDR2 reads SYGVNS. CDR3 length: 15 residues. CDR3 DNA sequence: TGTGCCAGCAGTGATCCCACAGGGTTTGCCTACGAGCAGTACTTC. It is translated as CASSDPTGFAYEQYF.

V usage is TRBV2 and J usage is TRBJ2-4; 7 nucleotides align to TRBD2. Germline values: CDR1 SNHLY, CDR2 FYNNEI. The CDR3 has 14 residues. Trimming at V came to 5 bases and at J to 12 bases, leaving 13 bases not matched to a gene. In DNA, the CDR3 is TGTGCCAGCAGTACCCCCGGGGGTAGCGGGCCTCAGTACTTC. This codes for CASSTPGGSGPQYF.

The genes are TRBV7-9 and TRBJ2-2, with 7 bases fitting TRBD1. J was trimmed by 2 bases and V by 4 bases; bases with no gene match: 4. CDR3 length: 15 residues. CDR1 and CDR2 (germline): SEHNR, FQNEAQ (reference sequence). The chain's CDR3 is CASSSYRGNTGELFF. CDR3 bases: TGTGCCAGCAGCTCATACAGGGGAAACACCGGGGAGCTGTTTTTT.

CDR3 residues: CASRRTGGDEKLFF. The CDR3 nucleotides read TGTGCCAGCAGACGGACAGGGGGTGATGAAAAACTGTTTTTT. This chain links TRBV2 with TRBJ1-4; 10 bases align to TRBD1. V lost 6 bases and J lost 6; bases outside the gene matches: 4. This CDR3 is 14 amino acids long. Germline V gives CDR1 SNHLY, CDR2 FYNNEI.

The chain joins TRBV5-6 to TRBJ2-1; D remains ambiguous. V lost 3 bases and J lost 0, with 13 bases in between. CDR3 size: 16 residues. Germline assignment: CDR1 SGHDT and CDR2 YYEEEE. The CDR3 loop is CASSYRRSISYNEQFF. The CDR3 DNA follows: TGTGCCAGCAGCTACAGACGGTCGATCTCCTACAATGAGCAGTTCTTC.

The J gene is TRBJ2-5, the V gene TRBV20-1, with a weak D call TRBD2 (5 bases). Trimming took off 3 bases at V and 4 bases at J, with 18 bases between the two ends. Germline V gene lookup returns CDR1 DFQATT and CDR2 SNEGSKA (reference sequence). The CDR3 is 15 residues long. This CDR3 is CSASPLGARGETQYF. CDR3 DNA: TGCAGTGCTAGTCCCCTAGGAGCCCGGGGAGAGACCCAGTACTTC.

This clone has more than one count but fewer than ten. This chain uses TRBV12-3 or TRBV12-4 with TRBJ1-5, with a weak D call TRBD1 (6 bases). The CDR3 spans 12 residues. Trimming removed 7 bases from V and 5 bases from J, with 9 bases in between. CDR3 sequence: CASKQGDQPQHF. The CDR3 coding sequence is TGTGCCAGCAAACAGGGCGATCAGCCCCAGCATTTT.

V is TRBV2 and J is TRBJ2-7; the D is unclear. Germline lookup yields CDR1 SNHLY and CDR2 FYNNEI. Deletions cut 8 bases from V and 6 bases from J, with 17 bases between. This CDR3 region has 13 residues. DNA for the CDR3: TGTGCCAGCCTTGACCCTCAGAGGCGCGAGCAGTACTTC. Protein sequence: CASLDPQRREQYF.

CDR3 DNA: TGCGCCACTTCATCCCGGACAGGGGGGGTAGAAGGCTACACCTTC. Translating gives CATSSRTGGVEGYTF. This rearrangement joins TRBV5-1 to TRBJ1-2; TRBD1 matches 10 bases. Germline CDR1 is SGHRS and CDR2 is YFSETQ. This CDR3 is built from 15 residues. J lost 8 bases, V lost 9 bases, and 16 bases had no gene match.

V gene TRBV28 combines with J gene TRBJ1-1; TRBD1 matches at 9 bases. The CDR3 has 14 residues. V shed 5 bases, J shed 1 base, and the junction held 2 bases outside the gene matches. Germline CDR1 is MDHEN and CDR2 is SYDVKM. CDR3 amino acids: CASSTGQGNTEAFF. CDR3 DNA sequence: TGTGCCAGCAGTACGGGACAGGGGAACACTGAAGCTTTCTTT.

The rearrangement uses TRBV11-2 and TRBJ2-7; the D gene is possibly TRBD1 (6 bases). CDR3 length equals 15 residues. V lost 2 bases, J lost 4 bases, and 15 bases lay in between. Germline V gene sequence: CDR1 SGHAT, CDR2 FQNNGV. The CDR3 here is CASSLPQGIGYEQYF. CDR3 sequence (DNA): TGTGCCAGCAGCTTACCTCAGGGGATCGGTTACGAGCAGTACTTC.

This chain joins TRBV5-1 and TRBJ1-1, with D maybe TRBD1 (6 bases). Germline values: CDR1 SGHRS, CDR2 YFSETQ. The CDR3 sequence is 14 residues long. V gave up 0 bases and J gave up 5 bases, with 11 bases separating them. The CDR3 protein is CASSLVGGDTEAFF. The CDR3 DNA reads TGCGCCAGCAGCTTGGTAGGGGGGGATACTGAAGCTTTCTTT.

The chain recombines TRBV18 with TRBJ1-1; the D is unclear. V lost 7 bases and J 3 bases, leaving 15 bases between the germline ends. Per germline, CDR1 KGHSH and CDR2 LQKENI. The CDR3 extends over 14 amino acids. In DNA form, the CDR3 reads TGTGCCAGCTACCCGACGGCCACAGACACTGAAGCTTTCTTT. Protein product: CASYPTATDTEAFF.

This chain joins TRBV5-5 and TRBJ2-5; 8 bases align to TRBD1. V gave up 4 bases and J gave up 0 bases; unmatched junction bases: 11. The V gene's germline CDR1 is SGHKS and CDR2 YYEKEE (reference sequence). The CDR3 covers 17 residues. The CDR3 bases are TGTGCCAGCAGCCGGAGGCCGGGGGACAGGTACCAAGAGACCCAGTACTTC. Encoded protein: CASSRRPGDRYQETQYF.

The gene calls are TRBV5-1 and TRBJ2-7, with 8 bases that match TRBD1. Germline lookup yields CDR1 SGHRS and CDR2 YFSETQ. This CDR3 is 15 amino acids long. Germline trimming cut 2 bases from V and 3 bases from J; bases unmatched to any gene: 7. The CDR3 DNA is TGCGCCAGCAGCTTCGGACAGGGTAACTTCTACGAGCAGTACTTC. Protein: CASSFGQGNFYEQYF.

This rearrangement joins TRBV5-1 to TRBJ2-4; weak D call: TRBD2 (5 bases). Trimming shortened V by 0 bases and J by 11 bases, and 12 bases separated the two germline ends. The CDR3 has 13 amino acids. Germline assignment: CDR1 SGHRS and CDR2 YFSETQ. The CDR3 spells CASSLEFRDFQYF. The CDR3 DNA sequence: TGCGCCAGCAGCTTGGAATTTCGGGATTTTCAGTACTTC.

J is TRBJ1-2 and V is TRBV2; 8 nucleotides match TRBD1. Germline V gene lookup returns CDR1 SNHLY and CDR2 FYNNEI. The V segment lost 10 bases and the J segment 0 bases; nucleotides outside the gene matches: 4. CDR3 length: 13 amino acids. CDR3 protein: CATWTGTNYGYTF. Written as DNA, the CDR3 is TGTGCCACCTGGACAGGGACTAACTATGGCTACACCTTC. The whole variable domain, filled in from reference TRBV2 and TRBJ1-2, reads EPEVTQTPSHQVTQMGQEVILRCVPISNHLYFYWYRQILGQKVEFLVSFYNNEISEKSEIFDDQFSVERPDGSNFTLKIRSTKLEDSAMYFCATWTGTNYGYTFGSGTRLTVV.

The chain employs TRBV10-3 and TRBJ1-6; 8 bases match TRBD1. The CDR3 totals 13 residues. Germline CDR1 and CDR2: ENHRY and SYGVKD. J lost 10 bases, V lost 10 bases, and 9 bases had no gene match. As DNA, the CDR3 is TGTGCCAGCATCGACAGGGGAGGGTCACCCCTCCACTTT. Translated, it gives CASIDRGGSPLHF.

The CDR3 nucleotides read TGCGCCAGCAGCTCGGGGTGGGGTAAGAACACTGAAGCTTTCTTT. It encodes CASSSGWGKNTEAFF. This rearrangement joins TRBV5-1 to TRBJ1-1; no clear D gene. Germline values: CDR1 SGHRS, CDR2 YFSETQ. The CDR3 spans 15 residues. The V end lost 3 bases, the J end lost 1 base, and 13 bases lay between the germline ends.

This sequence joins TRBV7-9 and TRBJ1-2; D is unresolved. This CDR3 is built from 15 residues. The V end was cut by 5 bases, the J end by 0 bases, with 13 bases between. Germline V gives CDR1 SEHNR, CDR2 FQNEAQ (reference sequence). The DNA of the CDR3 is TGTGCCAGCAGCCTACGGACTGTTTCTAACTATGGCTACACCTTC. Its protein product is CASSLRTVSNYGYTF. Complete variable domain (other parts from reference TRBV7-9 and TRBJ1-2): DTGVSQNPRHKITKRGQNVTFRCDPISEHNRLYWYRQTLGQGPEFLTYFQNEAQLEKSRLLSDRFSAERPKGSFSTLEIQRTEQGDSAMYLCASSLRTVSNYGYTFGSGTRLTVV.

The chain is built from TRBV19 and TRBJ1-2; 10 bases are shared with TRBD1. Germline V gene data show CDR1 as LNHDA and CDR2 as SQIVND (reference sequence). V shed 10 bases, J shed 4 bases, and the junction held 6 bases outside the gene matches. CDR3 length: 13 residues. CDR3 protein: CATDRGQGYGYTF. CDR3 in DNA: TGTGCCACAGACAGGGGGCAAGGCTATGGCTACACCTTC.

In its sample, this clone was seen once. This chain uses TRBV2 with TRBJ1-3; D not resolved. In germline, CDR1 is SNHLY, CDR2 FYNNEI. Trimming cost V 3 bases and J 12 bases, with 9 bases left between them. This CDR3 comprises 11 residues. CDR3 DNA: TGTGCCAGCAGTGATCTAGGGAGCATATATTTT. This sequence encodes CASSDLGSIYF.

In this sample, this clone turned up once. The V and J genes are TRBV4-2 and TRBJ2-1; TRBD2 matches at 12 bases. This CDR3 has 15 residues. The V gene end was trimmed by 4 bases and the J gene end by 7 bases; junction bases not matched to a gene: 5. Germline assignment: CDR1 LGHNA and CDR2 YNFKEQ. The CDR3 region has the DNA TGTGCCAGCAGCCGGTCTAGCGGGGGGGCTAATGAGCAGTTCTTC. Translated, it gives CASSRSSGGANEQFF.

The chain has TRBV7-2 and TRBJ1-1, with 8 positions matching TRBD1. The CDR3 is made up of 14 amino acids. CDR1 is SGHTA and CDR2 is FQGNSA in the germline V gene. V dropped 4 bases and J dropped 3; count of bases not matched to a gene: 4. CDR3 region: CASSSRGLYTEAFF. CDR3 DNA sequence: TGTGCCAGCAGCTCCAGGGGGCTGTACACTGAAGCTTTCTTT. The whole variable domain, filled in from reference TRBV7-2 and TRBJ1-1, reads GAGVSQSPSNKVTEKGKDVELRCDPISGHTALYWYRQSLGQGLEFLIYFQGNSAPDKSGLPSDRFSAERTGGSVSTLTIQRTQQEDSAVYLCASSSRGLYTEAFFGQGTRLTVV.

The J gene is TRBJ2-2, the V gene TRBV5-1; TRBD2 might be the D (6 bases). The CDR3 length is 17 residues. CDR1 is SGHRS, CDR2 YFSETQ, per germline. Deletions cut 0 bases from V and 2 bases from J, with 14 bases between. As DNA, the CDR3 is TGCGCCAGCAGCTTGGCGGTAAGGAGGGGCAACACCGGGGAGCTGTTTTTT. Translated: CASSLAVRRGNTGELFF.

The V and J genes are TRBV27 and TRBJ1-1, with D tentatively TRBD1 (6 bases). Germline CDR1 MNHEY, CDR2 SMNVEV (reference sequence). This CDR3 spans 14 amino acids. V lost 8 bases and J 2 bases, leaving 15 bases between the germline ends. The CDR3: CASGTPWVNTEAFF. The CDR3 DNA is TGTGCCAGCGGGACACCCTGGGTAAACACTGAAGCTTTCTTT.

V is TRBV7-9 and J is TRBJ1-2; 7 bases are a match to TRBD1. Trimming at V came to 5 bases and at J to 4 bases, leaving 7 bases not matched to a gene. The CDR3 spans 14 residues. Germline CDR1 is SEHNR and CDR2 is FQNEAQ (reference sequence). CDR3: CASSPRQGLYGYTF. The CDR3 DNA reads TGTGCCAGCAGCCCTCGACAGGGACTCTATGGCTACACCTTC.

This clone is a singleton in its sample. The rearrangement joins TRBV28 to TRBJ2-1; 7 bases fit TRBD1. Germline V gene lookup returns CDR1 MDHEN and CDR2 SYDVKM. With V trimmed by 2 bases and J by 3 bases, 4 bases remained unmatched. The CDR3 has 15 residues. The CDR3 is CASSLATGRYNEQFF. DNA for the CDR3: TGTGCCAGCAGTTTAGCGACAGGGCGCTACAATGAGCAGTTCTTC.